The 3 T cell receptor beta chains listed next were all sequenced from one sample in a study of cytomegalovirus exposure and HLA in healthy donors. The PCR contained 60 Vbeta and 13 Jbeta primers. The data were produced by immunoSEQ multiplex PCR, yet TCRdb's version contains in-frame clones alone and is incomplete. Of some 130,000 clones detected, approximately 80% appear once; the ten largest clones hold roughly 4.2%. Sequences were obtained from PBMCs. These TCRs come from a male donor in good health and CMV-seronegative.

This sequence joins TRBV14 and TRBJ2-5, with 9 bases identical to TRBD2. V shed 1 base, J shed 1 base, and the junction held 1 base outside the gene matches. CDR3 length equals 15 residues. CDR1 SGHDN and CDR2 FVKESK come from the germline V gene. CDR3 DNA: TGTGCCAGCAGCCAAGGGGGACTAGCCCAAGAGACCCAGTACTTC. Encoded protein: CASSQGGLAQETQYF.

The chain carries TRBV27 and TRBJ2-1; possible D gene TRBD2, 6 bases. The CDR3 runs to 16 residues. Germline CDR1 reads MNHEY; CDR2 reads SMNVEV (reference sequence). The ends were cut back, 2 bases at V and 4 bases at J, with 15 bases in the middle. For the CDR3, the DNA is TGTGCCAGCAGTTTAAACGCGGGATTTCGGTACAATGAGCAGTTCTTC. This sequence encodes CASSLNAGFRYNEQFF.

V gene TRBV19 combines with J gene TRBJ1-5; D is possibly TRBD1 (6 bases). This CDR3 contains 14 residues. Germline CDR1 is LNHDA and CDR2 is SQIVND (reference sequence). V lost 3 bases and J lost 12, with 18 bases in between. CDR3 in DNA: TGTGCCAGTAGTATGGACAGCCTCATTCGTCTCCAGCATTTT. Protein sequence: CASSMDSLIRLQHF.